The clone carrying this TCR beta chain was observed a single time. Antigen unknown. A junction boundary mismatches the germline segment, possibly from a read error. This sample is drawn from a study of T cell repertoires in cytomegalovirus infection. Findings and limits, study-wide: Summed frequency of shared TCR beta families picked out CMV carriers who also had the relevant HLA.

TCRdb fed the reads into MiXCR, producing one record per CDR3 protein. The table lists approximately 500,000 distinct CDR3 sequences, approximately 15% of them singletons. The CDR3 totals 16 residues. Germline V CDR1 and CDR2: KGHDR, SFDVKD. This TCR was sampled from a human donor in good health (CMV status not recorded). Some clones in this sample may be carry-over from other donors' samples. The sample taken for sequencing was CD8+ T cells from PBMCs. The chain is built from TRBV24-1 and TRBJ2-7; tentatively, D is TRBD2 (6 bases). This chain's CDR3 is CATSPRPGTGAYGQYF. The CDR3 bases are TGTGCCACCAGTCCCCGCCCCGGGACTGGGGCCTACGGGCAGTACTTC.